This T cell receptor (beta chain) was obtained from a study of blood T cell repertoires in COVID-19. Across the study: The United States, Italy and Spain supplied acute and convalescent COVID-19 samples. T cells, B-cell-depleted T cells, or PBMCs supplied cDNA or gDNA.

The CDR3 is 15 amino acids. J gave up 8 bases and V 4 bases, and 9 bases lay outside the gene matches. Per germline, CDR1 SGDLS and CDR2 YYNGEE. As handled by the study authors: Scientists estimated how many nucleated cells there were by amplifying reference gene primers. The assay was immunoSEQ multiplex PCR, and TCRdb's table has in-frame clones only and misses some. V and J calls and clone size follow that table, whereas D and trimming were derived from the DNA. The sample contains a few hundred thousand clones, about 85% of which appear only once. This receptor was taken from a middle-aged man with acute or convalescent COVID-19. The chain carries TRBV9 and TRBJ1-6, with TRBD1 matching 7 bases. Sequenced material: peripheral blood. CDR3 loop: CASSRRDSRDSPLHF. CDR3 sequence (DNA): TGTGCCAGCAGCCGCCGGGACAGTAGAGATTCACCCCTCCACTTT.